This entry features one T cell receptor beta chain sequence. Authors' processing steps: Estimated nucleated cell counts came from reference gene primer amplification. TCRdb keeps only in-frame clones here, not all; method: immunoSEQ multiplex PCR. V, J and clone size are taken as reported in that table, and D and trimming were inferred from the DNA itself. The sample lists tens of thousands of clones, around 72% occurring once. Germline V gene lookup returns CDR1 MDHEN and CDR2 SYDVKM. CDR3 size: 17 residues. J was trimmed by 2 bases and V by 6 bases; bases with no gene match: 16. The data are from a study of blood T cell repertoires in COVID-19. About the study: Sources were T cells, B-cell-depleted T cells, or PBMCs; the material itself was cDNA or gDNA.

The Seattle patients, enrolled during active infection, were followed longitudinally. What was sequenced was peripheral blood. The chain couples TRBV28 to TRBJ2-7, with 7 positions matching TRBD2. The TCR was taken from a man in his 70s with COVID-19, enrolled during active disease. CDR3 in DNA: TGTGCCAGCAGCTCAAATAGCTGGGGAGGGGTCACCTACGAGCAGTACTTC. Translated, it gives CASSSNSWGGVTYEQYF.